The rows below give T cell receptor beta chains drawn from one sample of a study of early stage breast cancer tumors. The repertoire was sequenced with immunoSEQ multiplex PCR; TCRdb's copy has only in-frame clones and lacks some. In the table there are 5,000 to 5,500 clones, approximately 64% of which are singletons. The source material was breast tumor tissue. These receptor sequences come from a person aged 55 to 75 with breast cancer. The CDR3 runs from the conserved cysteine through the conserved F or W. The D gene is left open where the match is weak. Size is omitted from some rows. Given values are once, few, many or a class for expanded clones.

j_gene: TRBJ1-1
len: 16
d_gene: TRBD1
v_gene: TRBV11-2
abundance: -
CDR3nt: TGTGCCAGCAGCTTAGCCCCGGGACAGGGGGACACTGAAGCTTTCTTT
CDR3aa: CASSLAPGQGDTEAFF

j_gene: TRBJ1-2
len: 12
d_gene: -
v_gene: TRBV19
abundance: -
CDR3nt: TGTGCCAGTAGTACCCGGAACTATGGCTACACCTTC
CDR3aa: CASSTRNYGYTF

j_gene: TRBJ2-1
len: 16
d_gene: TRBD2
v_gene: TRBV6-5
abundance: -
CDR3nt: TGTGCCAGCAGTTACTTGGGGACTAGCCGCTACAATGAGCAGTTCTTC
CDR3aa: CASSYLGTSRYNEQFF

j_gene: TRBJ1-4
len: 15
d_gene: -
v_gene: TRBV18
abundance: once
CDR3nt: TGTGCCAGCTCACCAACGACAGCAACTAATGAAAAACTGTTTTTT
CDR3aa: CASSPTTATNEKLFF

j_gene: TRBJ2-3
len: 13
d_gene: -
v_gene: TRBV27
abundance: -
CDR3nt: TGTGCCAGCAGTCGCAGGCGGACAGATACGCAGTATTTT
CDR3aa: CASSRRRTDTQYF

j_gene: TRBJ2-1
len: 17
d_gene: TRBD2
v_gene: TRBV11-3
abundance: -
CDR3nt: TGTGCCAGCAGCTTAGCTATCCCGGGACTAGCGGGGGGTTTGGAGTTCTTC
CDR3aa: CASSLAIPGLAGGLEFF

j_gene: TRBJ2-6
len: 17
d_gene: -
v_gene: TRBV22-1
abundance: once
CDR3nt: TGTCCTGGGAGCTCTCGGAGCGAACAAAGTCGGGCCAACGTCCTGACTTTC
CDR3aa: CPGSSRSEQSRANVLTF

j_gene: TRBJ1-5
len: 15
d_gene: -
v_gene: TRBV30
abundance: -
CDR3nt: TGTGCCTGGAGTGTACAGGGAAGGAGCAATCAGCCCCAGCATTTT
CDR3aa: CAWSVQGRSNQPQHF

j_gene: TRBJ2-3
len: 15
d_gene: -
v_gene: TRBV5-6
abundance: -
CDR3nt: TGTGCCAGCAGCCAGACAACCTTCGGAGCAGATACGCAGTATTTT
CDR3aa: CASSQTTFGADTQYF

j_gene: TRBJ1-2
len: 12
d_gene: -
v_gene: TRBV25-1
abundance: few
CDR3nt: TGTGCCGCAGGGCCAGGGAGCTATGGCTACACCTTC
CDR3aa: CAAGPGSYGYTF

j_gene: TRBJ2-1
len: 15
d_gene: -
v_gene: TRBV29-1
abundance: few
CDR3nt: TGCAGCGTCCAAGACCCTAAGAGCTCCTACAATGAGCAGTTCTTC
CDR3aa: CSVQDPKSSYNEQFF

j_gene: TRBJ1-1
len: 14
d_gene: -
v_gene: TRBV19
abundance: -
CDR3nt: TGTGCCAGTACGAGGGCAGGGAAAGGCACTGAAGCTTTCTTT
CDR3aa: CASTRAGKGTEAFF

j_gene: TRBJ2-5
len: 13
d_gene: TRBD1
v_gene: TRBV7-6
abundance: -
CDR3nt: TGTGCCAGCAGCTGGGGACAGCAAGAGACCCAGTACTTC
CDR3aa: CASSWGQQETQYF

j_gene: TRBJ2-1
len: 11
d_gene: -
v_gene: TRBV2
abundance: few
CDR3nt: TGTGCCACCACAGGGAACAATGAGCAGTTCTTC
CDR3aa: CATTGNNEQFF

j_gene: TRBJ2-5
len: 13
d_gene: -
v_gene: TRBV27
abundance: -
CDR3nt: TGTGCCAGCAGACCAGGGCTCAGAGAGACCCAGTACTTC
CDR3aa: CASRPGLRETQYF

j_gene: TRBJ1-2
len: 15
d_gene: TRBD1
v_gene: TRBV19
abundance: -
CDR3nt: TGTGCCAGTACCTCTCTACGACAGGGGAGAACTGGCTACACCTTC
CDR3aa: CASTSLRQGRTGYTF

j_gene: TRBJ2-7
len: 16
d_gene: TRBD1
v_gene: TRBV4-1
abundance: -
CDR3nt: TGCGCCAGCAGCCAAGACCGCAGGGGGCCAGTATGGGAGCAGTACTTC
CDR3aa: CASSQDRRGPVWEQYF

j_gene: TRBJ1-6
len: 16
d_gene: TRBD1
v_gene: TRBV5-1
abundance: few
CDR3nt: TGCGCCAGCAGCTTGGAGGGGGACAGTTCAACGTCACCCCTCCACTTT
CDR3aa: CASSLEGDSSTSPLHF

j_gene: TRBJ1-1
len: 14
d_gene: -
v_gene: TRBV27
abundance: -
CDR3nt: TGTGCCAGCAGTATAACAGGGAGTGGCACTGAAGCTTTCTTT
CDR3aa: CASSITGSGTEAFF

j_gene: TRBJ2-6
len: 15
d_gene: -
v_gene: TRBV11-1
abundance: -
CDR3nt: TGTGCCAGCAGCTTAGTCGGGTCTGGGGCCAACGTCCTGACTTTC
CDR3aa: CASSLVGSGANVLTF

j_gene: TRBJ2-3
len: 15
d_gene: -
v_gene: TRBV7-9
abundance: -
CDR3nt: TGTGCCAGCAGCTTGGGGGCCTGGGGGACAGATACGCAGTATTTT
CDR3aa: CASSLGAWGTDTQYF

j_gene: TRBJ2-4
len: 14
d_gene: -
v_gene: TRBV5-4
abundance: -
CDR3nt: TGTGCCAGCAGCACAGATTTAGCCAAAAACATTCAGTACTTC
CDR3aa: CASSTDLAKNIQYF

j_gene: TRBJ1-5
len: 15
d_gene: -
v_gene: TRBV7-9
abundance: -
CDR3nt: TGTGCCAGCAACCCCGGGGGCGGAGTCTATCAGCCCCAGCATTTT
CDR3aa: CASNPGGGVYQPQHF

j_gene: TRBJ2-7
len: 13
d_gene: -
v_gene: TRBV7-9
abundance: -
CDR3nt: TGTGCCAGCAGCTATAGCGGCTCCTACGAGCAGTACTTC
CDR3aa: CASSYSGSYEQYF

j_gene: TRBJ2-5
len: 16
d_gene: -
v_gene: TRBV25-1
abundance: -
CDR3nt: TGTGCCAGCAGTGAACGAGGCGCAGACAACCAAGAGACCCAGTACTTC
CDR3aa: CASSERGADNQETQYF

j_gene: TRBJ1-2
len: 16
d_gene: TRBD1
v_gene: TRBV15
abundance: once
CDR3nt: TGTGCCACCAGCAGAGCCACGACAGGGGGAATCTATGGCTACACCTTC
CDR3aa: CATSRATTGGIYGYTF

j_gene: TRBJ2-2
len: 16
d_gene: TRBD2
v_gene: TRBV28
abundance: -
CDR3nt: TGTGCCAGCAGTCTAGCGGGCCCGTTCGTAACCGGGGAGCTGTTTTTT
CDR3aa: CASSLAGPFVTGELFF